This note documents a single T cell receptor beta chain sequence. This clone was observed once. What antigen it recognizes has not been identified. One base away there is no much larger clone; base qualities are not given. The immunoSEQ Assay, which uses bias-controlled multiplex PCR amplification of genomic DNA, was used to profile TCRbeta CDR3 regions. As for the original processing: The absolute abundance of each unique TCRbeta CDR3 region was quantified after sequences were collapsed and filtered. Two models were used to test differential abundance: a binomial model (Fisher-equivalent) and a beta-binomial model that adds time-dependent variance fitted from healthy donors. Clones with fewer than 5 combined templates were excluded, and clones with Benjamini-Hochberg FDR below 0.01 were called differentially abundant. In the beta-binomial model, variance was expressed as a function of the total template count across the two samples, in the form v = (b*log(k)+a)^2. TCRdb took over this immuneACCESS table, retaining in-frame rearrangements with V and J assigned. Such tables are incomplete; in checked studies, under half of the missing clones stem from an unresolved V gene, and the remainder is unexplained. That table supplies the V and J calls and clone size; D and trimming were determined from the DNA. The sample table contains about 97,000 clones; only one count was recorded for about 87% of them. The ten largest clonotypes hold roughly 15% of the sample.

V loses 2 bases of germline sequence and J loses 4 bases, and the interval between the two ends is 7 bases. From the germline V gene, CDR1 is SGHRS and CDR2 is YFSETQ. The CDR3 goes from the cysteine to the phenylalanine over 12 residues. CDR3 DNA is the only sequence kept; it has 36 bases, read in frame from the first base. This sample is drawn from a study of identifying expanded T cells in peripheral blood (dated by TCRdb to about 2019). For the study in its entirety: Technical replicates were generated by sequencing separate aliquots of the same genomic DNA pool, with four replicates compared pairwise. Study-wide findings and limitations: Across all healthy-donor time intervals, the beta-binomial model significantly cut both the number of clones called differentially abundant and the false-positive rate. The authors expected biological variance in healthy repertoires might increase further over much longer intervals such as months to years. The binomial model flagged 0.9 to 1.5 differentially abundant clones between technical replicates, compared with about 16 over around 2 weeks and 19 over around four weeks. Across all healthy donors, variance in clone template counts between two-week samples was found to increase significantly with total template count.

No immune events, such as infections, were documented for the healthy donors during the collection period. To calibrate time-dependent variance in a beta-binomial model of T-cell clone differential abundance, blood repertoires from healthy donors were used as a training cohort. The training cohort comprised roughly 10 healthy donors, 3 female and 7 male. An age range of about 29 to 65 years, with an average of about 45 years, was recorded for the donors. Obtained from a commercial supplier, whole blood was collected from each healthy donor at three time points set around 13 days apart. Genomic DNA was extracted from unsorted whole blood for immunosequencing.

The TCR originated in a person between 18 and 75 years old in good health. The sequence joins TRBV5-1 to TRBJ2-7; a tentative D match to TRBD1 spans 6 bases. The sample taken for sequencing was blood. At the DNA level, the sequence is TGCGCCAGCAGCTTTGGACAGTACGAGCAGTACTTC. Its translation reads: CASSFGQYEQYF.